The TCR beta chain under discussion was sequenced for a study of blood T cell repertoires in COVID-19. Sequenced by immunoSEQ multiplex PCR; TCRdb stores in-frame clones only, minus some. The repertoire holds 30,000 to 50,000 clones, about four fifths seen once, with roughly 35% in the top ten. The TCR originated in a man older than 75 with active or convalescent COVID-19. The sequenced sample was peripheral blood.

The CDR3 spells CASSLQGGESEKLFF. The CDR3 nucleotides read TGTGCCAGCAGCCTTCAAGGAGGGGAGAGCGAAAAACTGTTTTTT. This chain joins TRBV2 and TRBJ1-4, with D maybe TRBD1 (5 bases). V was shortened by 6 bases and J by 8 bases, with 19 bases between the two germline ends. Germline V gene lookup returns CDR1 SNHLY and CDR2 FYNNEI. This CDR3 comprises 15 residues.